These T cell receptor beta chains were read from a single sample in a study of T cells in localized non-small cell lung cancer. Here immunoSEQ multiplex PCR was the method, and the copy in TCRdb shows in-frame clones only, minus some. Among 1,300 or so clones listed, 36% were seen once. The sequences come from lung tumor tissue, collected before any cancer treatment. These receptors all stem from a woman between 18 and 55 years old with stage I lung adenocarcinoma. CDR3s include the opening cysteine and the closing phenylalanine or tryptophan. A D gene is named only where the DNA matches it firmly. Size values are once, few and many counts, or a class for expanded clones, and some rows have none.

clone_size d_call j_call v_call cdr3_aa cdr3_nt
NA TRBD1 TRBJ1-2 TRBV28 CASGNRGGGYTF TGTGCCAGCGGCAACAGGGGGGGTGGCTACACCTTC
once NA TRBJ1-1 TRBV14 CASSHQGNTEAFF TGTGCCAGCAGTCACCAGGGGAACACTGAAGCTTTCTTT
few NA TRBJ2-1 TRBV11-3 CASSSRSGSRDEQFF TGTGCCAGCAGCTCTAGATCCGGGAGTCGAGATGAGCAGTTCTTC
large TRBD1 TRBJ2-3 TRBV11-3 CASSSWTGSTDTQYF TGTGCCAGCAGCTCCTGGACAGGGAGCACAGATACGCAGTATTTT
NA TRBD2 TRBJ2-2 TRBV12-5 CATTWVSSGSSPGELFF TGTGCTACGACCTGGGTCTCTAGCGGGAGTTCCCCCGGGGAGCTGTTTTTT
NA TRBD1 TRBJ2-5 TRBV28 CASSSYRTGYGTQYF TGTGCCAGCAGTTCCTACAGGACAGGGTATGGGACCCAGTACTTC
NA TRBD2 TRBJ2-1 TRBV19 CASSMRASGKWDEQFF TGTGCCAGTAGTATGCGGGCTAGCGGGAAATGGGATGAGCAGTTCTTC
NA TRBD2 TRBJ2-2 TRBV29-1 CSVEPVAGGRTGELFF TGCAGCGTTGAACCCGTAGCGGGAGGGCGGACCGGGGAGCTGTTTTTT
few NA TRBJ2-7 TRBV19 CASSSGGGSYEQYF TGTGCCAGTAGTTCAGGAGGGGGGTCCTACGAGCAGTACTTC
NA TRBD1 TRBJ1-1 TRBV14 CASSRGTGNRNTEAFF TGTGCCAGCAGCCGTGGGACAGGAAACAGGAACACTGAAGCTTTCTTT
NA TRBD1 TRBJ1-1 TRBV30 CAWTQGAGAFF TGTGCCTGGACACAGGGGGCAGGAGCTTTCTTT
NA NA TRBJ1-3 TRBV28 CASYRDLRNTIYF TGTGCCAGCTACAGGGACTTAAGAAACACCATATATTTT
NA NA TRBJ2-7 TRBV19 CASSTHLNEQYF TGTGCCAGTAGTACCCACTTGAACGAGCAGTACTTC
NA NA TRBJ1-2 TRBV18 CASSLLREEGYTF TGTGCCAGCTCCCTCCTGAGGGAAGAAGGCTACACCTTC
large NA TRBJ1-2 TRBV11-3 CASSLPNPGADGYTF TGTGCCAGCAGCTTGCCCAATCCAGGGGCGGATGGCTACACCTTC
NA NA TRBJ2-2 TRBV7-7 CASSLVARMVAGELFF TGTGCCAGCAGCTTAGTAGCGAGGATGGTCGCCGGGGAGCTGTTTTTT
NA NA TRBJ2-7 TRBV6-8 CASSYSPQGEPYEQYF TGTGCCAGCAGTTACTCCCCCCAGGGTGAGCCCTACGAGCAGTACTTC
medium-sized TRBD1 TRBJ1-4 TRBV11-3 CASSLTGRDEKLFF TGTGCCAGCAGCCTGACAGGGAGGGATGAAAAACTGTTTTTT
NA NA TRBJ1-4 TRBV28 CASSLGVAANEKLFF TGTGCCAGCAGTTTAGGGGTAGCGGCTAATGAAAAACTGTTTTTT
few NA TRBJ1-4 TRBV9 CASSVAPGLGEKLFF TGTGCCAGCAGCGTAGCTCCAGGACTAGGTGAAAAACTGTTTTTT
NA TRBD1 TRBJ1-5 TRBV6-8 CVSSQQGVAQHF TGTGTCAGCAGTCAACAGGGGGTGGCCCAGCATTTT
NA NA TRBJ1-1 TRBV19 CASSIDPENTEAFF TGTGCCAGTAGTATAGATCCTGAGAACACTGAAGCTTTCTTT
few NA TRBJ1-2 TRBV6-8 CASSDRDGYGYTF TGTGCCAGCAGCGACCGGGACGGCTATGGCTACACCTTC
NA NA TRBJ1-2 TRBV19 CASSVNRASGGYTF TGTGCCAGTAGTGTAAACAGGGCTAGCGGCGGCTACACCTTC
NA NA TRBJ2-5 TRBV30 CAWSGRVFQETQYF TGTGCCTGGAGTGGGCGGGTTTTTCAAGAGACCCAGTACTTC
few NA TRBJ1-3 TRBV19 CAIQDRDTIYF TGTGCCATCCAAGATCGGGACACCATATATTTT
NA NA TRBJ1-1 TRBV29-1 CSVRQVNTEAFF TGCAGCGTTCGACAAGTGAACACTGAAGCTTTCTTT
NA NA TRBJ2-6 TRBV30 CAWSVQSGANVLTF TGTGCCTGGAGTGTACAGTCTGGGGCCAACGTCCTGACTTTC
few NA TRBJ1-1 TRBV11-3 CASSSGRRMNTEAFF TGTGCCAGCAGCTCTGGACGGAGAATGAACACTGAAGCTTTCTTT
few TRBD1 TRBJ1-2 TRBV11-3 CASSPPGQGIYGYTF TGTGCCAGCAGCCCGCCGGGACAGGGAATCTATGGCTACACCTTC
NA NA TRBJ2-2 TRBV29-1 CSVSSGSTGELFF TGCAGCGTTAGTTCGGGTTCCACCGGGGAGCTGTTTTTT
NA NA TRBJ1-2 TRBV29-1 CSVEAQGGGYTF TGCAGCGTTGAAGCACAGGGCGGTGGCTACACCTTC
NA NA TRBJ1-4 TRBV6-8 CASKGGAANEKLFF TGTGCCAGTAAGGGGGGGGCAGCTAATGAAAAACTATTTTTT
NA NA TRBJ2-7 TRBV19 CASSMVHLSYEQYF TGTGCCAGTAGTATGGTGCATTTATCCTACGAGCAGTACTTC
few NA TRBJ2-3 TRBV11-3 CASSPLPIEYGDTQYF TGTGCCAGCAGCCCCCTACCAATCGAGTACGGAGATACGCAGTATTTT
NA TRBD1 TRBJ2-2 TRBV29-1 CSVEMDGTGLRGELFF TGCAGCGTTGAGATGGATGGGACAGGGTTGAGGGGGGAGCTGTTTTTT
NA TRBD2 TRBJ2-1 TRBV11-3 CASSWIPGLAGYNEQFF TGTGCCAGCAGCTGGATACCGGGACTAGCGGGTTACAATGAGCAGTTCTTC
large TRBD1 TRBJ2-3 TRBV4-1 CASSSRPDRTDTQYF TGCGCCAGCAGCTCCCGACCGGACAGGACAGATACGCAGTATTTT
NA NA TRBJ1-2 TRBV6-8 CASSYSNLGSDGYTF TGTGCCAGCAGTTACTCGAATCTGGGGTCGGATGGCTACACCTTC
NA NA TRBJ2-1 TRBV15 CATSSGPGVNEQFF TGTGCCACCAGCAGCGGCCCCGGCGTGAATGAGCAGTTCTTC
few NA TRBJ2-7 TRBV7-1 CASSLFLWREQYF TGTGCCAGCAGCTTATTCTTGTGGCGGGAGCAGTACTTC
medium-sized TRBD2 TRBJ2-5 TRBV6-8 CASSYPRLAGGLETQYF TGTGCCAGCAGTTACCCCAGACTAGCGGGAGGACTAGAGACCCAGTACTTC
once TRBD1 TRBJ2-3 TRBV14 CASSQVPTRGTGWTDTQYF TGTGCCAGCAGCCAAGTCCCTACTCGAGGGACAGGGTGGACAGATACGCAGTATTTT
medium-sized NA TRBJ2-3 TRBV9 CASSVTVGTDTQYF TGTGCCAGCAGCGTAACTGTGGGCACAGATACGCAGTATTTT
NA NA TRBJ2-7 TRBV7-7 CASSPAHWKESYEQYF TGTGCCAGCAGCCCCGCCCATTGGAAGGAGTCCTACGAGCAGTACTTC
few TRBD1 TRBJ2-7 TRBV6-8 CASSSADRLYEQYF TGTGCCAGCAGTTCCGCGGACAGGTTATACGAGCAGTACTTC
NA NA TRBJ1-1 TRBV29-1 CSGALMNTEAFF TGCAGCGGCGCCCTAATGAACACTGAAGCTTTCTTT
NA TRBD2 TRBJ2-1 TRBV19 CASSLASGAPYNEQFF TGTGCCAGTAGTCTAGCTAGCGGGGCTCCCTACAATGAGCAGTTCTTC
medium-sized TRBD1 TRBJ1-2 TRBV6-8 CASSRQGYGYTF TGTGCCAGCAGTAGACAGGGGTATGGCTACACCTTC
medium-sized NA TRBJ2-7 TRBV11-3 CASSYSTRGGEQYF TGTGCCAGCAGCTATAGCACCCGAGGAGGCGAGCAGTACTTC
NA NA TRBJ1-1 TRBV19 CASSIGGGVGTEAFF TGTGCCAGTAGTATAGGAGGGGGTGTGGGCACTGAAGCTTTCTTT
large TRBD1 TRBJ1-3 TRBV11-3 CASSLEGGLNTIYF TGTGCCAGCAGCTTAGAAGGGGGCCTAAACACCATATATTTT